The rows below give T cell receptor beta chains drawn from one sample of a study of OX40 agonist ivuxolimab in advanced cancers. Generated by immunoSEQ multiplex PCR, the TCRdb table keeps only in-frame clones and is missing some. In the table there are 95,000 to 150,000 clones, just under 95% of which are singletons. Source: CD4+ or CD8+ T cells sorted from blood, taken in a trial of the OX40 agonist ivuxolimab. Receptors originate from an adult with an advanced solid tumor such as melanoma, head and neck, liver or kidney cancer. Each CDR3 is given with its conserved first and last residue. The order of the fields is clone size, D gene, CDR3 length, V gene, J gene, CDR3 DNA, CDR3 protein. A D gene is named only where the DNA matches it firmly. Clone size appears in some rows only: once, few, many, or a class for an expanded clone.

once	NA	13	TRBV28	TRBJ2-3	TGTGCCAGCAGTTTAGACACACCGGGTACGCAGTATTTT	CASSLDTPGTQYF
NA	TRBD2	16	TRBV5-1	TRBJ2-7	TGCGCCAGCAGCCTCCGAGGACTAGCGGGGGGTTACGAGCAGTACTTC	CASSLRGLAGGYEQYF
NA	TRBD2	13	TRBV28	TRBJ2-5	TGTGCCAGCCGAAGCGGGGGGTTGGAGACCCAGTACTTC	CASRSGGLETQYF
NA	NA	14	TRBV28	TRBJ2-3	TGTGCCAGCAGTTTAGCTAGCCTCACAGATACGCAGTATTTT	CASSLASLTDTQYF
once	NA	12	TRBV28	TRBJ1-2	TGTGCCAGCAACGGGAGATACTATGGCTACACCTTC	CASNGRYYGYTF
once	NA	16	TRBV6-1	TRBJ2-7	TGTGCCAGCAGTGAAGCGCTTTATAGTTACCGTTACGAGCAGTACTTC	CASSEALYSYRYEQYF
NA	NA	15	TRBV28	TRBJ2-6	TGTGCCAGCAGTATGGACCTCTCTGGGGCCAACGTCCTGACTTTC	CASSMDLSGANVLTF
NA	NA	16	TRBV6-5	TRBJ2-6	TGTGCCAGCAGTTACTCGATCTTCTCTGGGGCCAACGTCCTGACTTTC	CASSYSIFSGANVLTF
few	NA	15	TRBV7-6	TRBJ2-5	TGTGCCAGCAGCTTAGGGGCAGGGTCTCAAGAGACCCAGTACTTC	CASSLGAGSQETQYF
NA	NA	16	TRBV27	TRBJ2-7	TGTGCCAGCAGTTTATCGATACAACCTCCCCGTAACGAGCAGTACTTC	CASSLSIQPPRNEQYF
NA	NA	17	TRBV9	TRBJ2-3	TGTGCCAGCAGCTTCATCGGGGCCCCCGAGGGGGCAGATACGCAGTATTTT	CASSFIGAPEGADTQYF
NA	TRBD1	14	TRBV5-1	TRBJ1-1	TGCGCCAGCAGCAGAACCACAGGGGGAACTGAAGCTTTCTTT	CASSRTTGGTEAFF
NA	NA	14	TRBV19	TRBJ1-2	TGTGCCAGTAGCCCACCGACTGCCATCAATGGCTACACCTTC	CASSPPTAINGYTF
once	TRBD2	15	TRBV6-5	TRBJ2-7	TGTGCCAGCAGGACTCTAGCGGGAGTTGGCCACGAGCAGTACTTC	CASRTLAGVGHEQYF
NA	TRBD2	14	TRBV7-2	TRBJ2-3	TGTGCCAGCAGCTTTAGCGGGGGGCCAGATACGCAGTATTTT	CASSFSGGPDTQYF
NA	NA	15	TRBV7-8	TRBJ1-6	TGTGCCAGCAGCTTAGATCCCTCCTATAATTCACCCCTCCACTTT	CASSLDPSYNSPLHF
NA	NA	15	TRBV14	TRBJ1-6	TGTGCCAGCAGCCAGGGGCAGGGGAATAATTCACCCCTCCACTTT	CASSQGQGNNSPLHF
NA	NA	15	TRBV28	TRBJ1-6	TGTGCCAGCAGTCCCCCGACGGGAAATAATTCACCCCTCCACTTT	CASSPPTGNNSPLHF
NA	NA	12	TRBV12-5	TRBJ2-5	TGTGCTAGCGGGGGAACACAAGAGACCCAGTACTTC	CASGGTQETQYF
NA	NA	13	TRBV6-1	TRBJ1-1	TGTGCCAGCAAGGAAACTATGAACACTGAAGCTTTCTTT	CASKETMNTEAFF
NA	NA	12	TRBV6-6	TRBJ2-7	TGTGCCAGCAGCCCCCCCCTAGAGGGGCAGTACTTC	CASSPPLEGQYF
NA	NA	12	TRBV7-2	TRBJ1-1	TGTGCCAGCAGCTTAGCCCCAGGCGTTGCTTTCTTT	CASSLAPGVAFF
NA	NA	13	TRBV28	TRBJ1-1	TGTGCCAGCATAAGGTTAGGAGGGACTGAAGCTTTCTTT	CASIRLGGTEAFF
NA	NA	12	TRBV29-1	TRBJ1-1	TGCAGCGGGTCGTGGGTCGACACTGAAGCTTTCTTT	CSGSWVDTEAFF
NA	TRBD1	15	TRBV7-9	TRBJ1-4	TGTGCCAGCAGCCTTTCAGGGACAGGGGAGGAAAAACTGTTTTTT	CASSLSGTGEEKLFF
once	NA	15	TRBV15	TRBJ1-1	TGTGCCACCAGCAGAGGGGAAACGGGGAACACTGAAGCTTTCTTT	CATSRGETGNTEAFF
NA	NA	12	TRBV21-1	TRBJ1-6	TGTGCCAGACCGGACCGCAATTCACCCCTCCACTTT	CARPDRNSPLHF
NA	NA	15	TRBV4-3	TRBJ1-2	TGCGCCAGCAGCCAAGATCTATCGGGGGGAAGAAGCTACACCTTC	CASSQDLSGGRSYTF
NA	NA	15	TRBV11-3	TRBJ2-3	TGTGCCAGCAGCTTGGGGCCAGGGGGCACAGATACGCAGTATTTT	CASSLGPGGTDTQYF
NA	TRBD1	15	TRBV27	TRBJ1-1	TGTGCCAGCAGACGCGCTACAGGGGTCGCCACTGAAGCTTTCTTT	CASRRATGVATEAFF
NA	TRBD2	16	TRBV5-6	TRBJ2-7	TGTGCCAGCAGCTCCCGCAGCGGGGGGCGTTCCTACGAGCAGTACTTC	CASSSRSGGRSYEQYF
NA	TRBD1	17	TRBV10-1	TRBJ2-7	TGCGCCAGCAGTGAAGCTCCGGGACAGCGGAGACCCTACGAGCAGTACTTC	CASSEAPGQRRPYEQYF
NA	TRBD1	15	TRBV7-9	TRBJ1-5	TGTGCCAGCAGCCGACAGGGGGCTAGCAATCAGCCCCAGCATTTT	CASSRQGASNQPQHF
NA	NA	16	TRBV9	TRBJ2-7	TGTGCCAGCAGCGTAGACCATATGGGACGGGCCTACGAGCAGTACTTC	CASSVDHMGRAYEQYF
few	NA	13	TRBV18	TRBJ1-1	TGTGCCAGCTCAGTAAGCGTGAACACTGAAGCTTTCTTT	CASSVSVNTEAFF